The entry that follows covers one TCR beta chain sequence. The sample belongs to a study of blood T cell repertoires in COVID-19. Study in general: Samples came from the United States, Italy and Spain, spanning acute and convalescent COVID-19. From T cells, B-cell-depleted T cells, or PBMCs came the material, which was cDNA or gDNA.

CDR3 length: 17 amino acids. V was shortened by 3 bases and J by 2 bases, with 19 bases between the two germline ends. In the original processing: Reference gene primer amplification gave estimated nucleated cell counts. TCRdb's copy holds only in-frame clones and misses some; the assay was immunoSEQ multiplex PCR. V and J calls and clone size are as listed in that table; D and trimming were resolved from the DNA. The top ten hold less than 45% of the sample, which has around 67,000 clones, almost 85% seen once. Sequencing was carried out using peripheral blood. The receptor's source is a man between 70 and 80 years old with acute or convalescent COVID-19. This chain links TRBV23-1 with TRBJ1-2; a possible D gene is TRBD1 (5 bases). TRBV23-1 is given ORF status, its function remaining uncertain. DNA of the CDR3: TGCGCCAGCAGTCACAAAAGGGACTTCCGGTCCAACTATGGCTACACCTTC. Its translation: CASSHKRDFRSNYGYTF.